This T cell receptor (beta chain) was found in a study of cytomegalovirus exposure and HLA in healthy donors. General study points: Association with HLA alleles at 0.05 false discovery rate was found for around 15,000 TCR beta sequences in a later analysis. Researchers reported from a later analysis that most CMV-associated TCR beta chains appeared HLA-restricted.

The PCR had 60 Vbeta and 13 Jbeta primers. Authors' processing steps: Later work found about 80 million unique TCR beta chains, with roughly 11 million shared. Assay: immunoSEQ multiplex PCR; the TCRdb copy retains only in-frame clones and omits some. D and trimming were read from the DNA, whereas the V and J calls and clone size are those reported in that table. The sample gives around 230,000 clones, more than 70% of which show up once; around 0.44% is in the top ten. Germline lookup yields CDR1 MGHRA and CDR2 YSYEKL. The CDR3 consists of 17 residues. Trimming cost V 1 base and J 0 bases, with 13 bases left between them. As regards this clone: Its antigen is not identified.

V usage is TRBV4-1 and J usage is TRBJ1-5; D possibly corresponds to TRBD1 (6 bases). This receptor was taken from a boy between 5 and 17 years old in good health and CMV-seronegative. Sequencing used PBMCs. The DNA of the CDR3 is TGCGCCAGCAGCCAAGTGGTCAGGGGTGGTAGCAATCAGCCCCAGCATTTT. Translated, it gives CASSQVVRGGSNQPQHF.